This entry describes one T cell receptor beta chain. Its specificity is unknown. This entry belongs to a study of monozygotic twins with inflammatory bowel disease. TCRdb re-called the 5' RACE reads and gives one entry per CDR3 protein, without DNA. The table counts some 160,000 distinct CDR3 sequences; just under 7.5% lies in the top ten. Study-wide results and caveats: What may have added variability to patient repertoires is that immunosuppressive treatments differed. Healthy co-twins exceeded IBD patients in TCRbeta diversity as measured by inverse Simpson. Especially with disease activity, IBD patients had fewer clonotypes in common with others than healthy twins did.

This TCR came from a human donor with ulcerative colitis or Crohn's disease, or a healthy co-twin of an affected twin (not recorded which). The sequencing input was blood.

CDR3 amino acids: CASSSRVSYEQYF. This rearrangement joins TRBV7-2 to TRBJ2-7; the D call of TRBD1 rests on TCRdb alone, since no DNA is present to check it. This CDR3 is built from 13 residues. CDR1 is SGHTA and CDR2 is FQGNSA in the germline V gene.